The 2 T cell receptor beta chains presented below share a single source sample, sequenced in a study of blood T cell repertoires in COVID-19. Method: immunoSEQ multiplex PCR; TCRdb's copy keeps in-frame clones and lacks some. The sample shows 230,000 or so clones, approximately 80% of them seen only once. The sequencing sample was made of peripheral blood. The receptor set was obtained from a man aged 35-49 years who had recovered from COVID-19.

The V gene is TRBV6-2 or TRBV6-3, the J gene TRBJ1-2; weak D call: TRBD1 (5 bases). This CDR3 has 16 amino acids. Trimming cost V 0 bases and J 3 bases, with 14 bases left between them. Per germline, CDR1 MNHEY and CDR2 SVGEGT. The CDR3: CASSYSVKDMDYGYTF. CDR3 DNA sequence: TGTGCCAGCAGTTACTCGGTAAAGGACATGGACTATGGCTACACCTTC.

The table lists this clone with a count of one. The gene calls are TRBV3-1 (or the pseudogene TRBV3-2) and TRBJ2-2; 9 bases are shared with TRBD1. CDR3 length: 15 residues. V dropped 5 bases and J dropped 3; count of bases not matched to a gene: 4. Germline V gene data show CDR1 as LGHDT and CDR2 as YNNKEL (reference sequence). The CDR3 is CASSRRTGDTGELFF. CDR3 bases: TGTGCCAGCAGCAGGCGGACAGGGGACACCGGGGAGCTGTTTTTT.